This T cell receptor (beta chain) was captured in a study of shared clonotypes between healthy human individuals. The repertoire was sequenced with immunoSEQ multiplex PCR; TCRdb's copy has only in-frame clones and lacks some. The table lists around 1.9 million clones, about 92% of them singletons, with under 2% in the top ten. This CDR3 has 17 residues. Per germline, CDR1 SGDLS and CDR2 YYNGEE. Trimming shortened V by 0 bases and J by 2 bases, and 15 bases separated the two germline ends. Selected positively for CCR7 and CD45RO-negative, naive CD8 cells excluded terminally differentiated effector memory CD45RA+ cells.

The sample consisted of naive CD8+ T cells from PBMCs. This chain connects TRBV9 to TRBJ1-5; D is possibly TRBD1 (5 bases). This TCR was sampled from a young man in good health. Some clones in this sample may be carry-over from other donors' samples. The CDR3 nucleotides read TGTGCCAGCAGCGTAGTGAGGGCCGGGGGAGGCAATCAGCCCCAGCATTTT. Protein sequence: CASSVVRAGGGNQPQHF.